Here is one TCR beta chain with its context. TCRdb recomputed calls from the RT-PCR reads with MiXCR, one row per CDR3 protein. The table records roughly 150,000 distinct CDR3 sequences, approximately 24% of them present only once. This specimen comes from a study of patients and donors after allogeneic stem cell transplantation. This sequence was found in a human donor who was either an allogeneic HSCT recipient or a stem cell or donor lymphocyte infusion donor (not recorded which). It is not recorded whose cells these are; they may come from a transplant donor. The specimen was blood, either unsorted or a sorted T cell fraction (not recorded which).

The CDR3 DNA sequence: TGCGCCAGCAGCTTGAGGTCCCGTGGCAGAGGCTACACCTTC. Protein product: CASSLRSRGRGYTF. This chain joins TRBV5-1 and TRBJ1-2; no clear D. The germline CDR1 and CDR2 sequences are SGHRS and YFSETQ. The V end lost 1 base, the J end lost 8 bases, and 15 bases lay between the germline ends. CDR3 length: 14 amino acids.